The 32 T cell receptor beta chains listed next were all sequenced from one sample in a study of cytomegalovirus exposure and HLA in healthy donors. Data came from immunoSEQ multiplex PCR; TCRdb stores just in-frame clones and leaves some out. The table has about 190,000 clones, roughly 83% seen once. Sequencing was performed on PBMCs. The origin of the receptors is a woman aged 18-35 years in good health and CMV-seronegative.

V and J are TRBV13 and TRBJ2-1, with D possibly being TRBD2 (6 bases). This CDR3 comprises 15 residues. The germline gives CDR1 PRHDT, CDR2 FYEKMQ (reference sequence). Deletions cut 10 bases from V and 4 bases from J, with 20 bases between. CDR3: CATGEAGGDYNEQFF. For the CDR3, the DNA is TGTGCCACCGGGGAGGCCGGGGGAGATTACAATGAGCAGTTCTTC.

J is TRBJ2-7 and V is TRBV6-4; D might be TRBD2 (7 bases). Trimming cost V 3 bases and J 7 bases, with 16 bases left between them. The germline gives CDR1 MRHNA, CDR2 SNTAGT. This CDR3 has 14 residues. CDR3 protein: CASSEKGGSSEQYF. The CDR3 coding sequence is TGTGCCAGCAGTGAAAAGGGGGGGTCTAGTGAGCAGTACTTC.

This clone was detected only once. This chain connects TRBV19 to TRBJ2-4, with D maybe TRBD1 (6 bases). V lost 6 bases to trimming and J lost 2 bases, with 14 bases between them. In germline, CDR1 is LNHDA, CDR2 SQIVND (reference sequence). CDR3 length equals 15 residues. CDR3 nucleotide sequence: TGTGCCAGTAGCCTACCGGGACAACCCAAAAACATTCAGTACTTC. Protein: CASSLPGQPKNIQYF.

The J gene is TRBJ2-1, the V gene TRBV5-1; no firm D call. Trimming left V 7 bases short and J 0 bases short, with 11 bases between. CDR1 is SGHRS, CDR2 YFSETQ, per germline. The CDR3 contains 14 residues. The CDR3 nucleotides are TGCGCCAGCTGTCTCACAAACTCCTACAATGAGCAGTTCTTC. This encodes CASCLTNSYNEQFF.

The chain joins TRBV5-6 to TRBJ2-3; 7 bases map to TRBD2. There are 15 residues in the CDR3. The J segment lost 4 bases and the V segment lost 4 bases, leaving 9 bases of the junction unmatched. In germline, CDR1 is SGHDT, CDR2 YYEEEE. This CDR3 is CASSQRLAQADTQYF. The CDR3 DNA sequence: TGTGCCAGCAGCCAGCGACTAGCCCAGGCAGATACGCAGTATTTT. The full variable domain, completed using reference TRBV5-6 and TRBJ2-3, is DAGVTQSPTHLIKTRGQQVTLRCSPKSGHDTVSWYQQALGQGPQFIFQYYEEEERQRGNFPDRFSGHQFPNYSSELNVNALLLGDSALYLCASSQRLAQADTQYFGPGTRLTVL.

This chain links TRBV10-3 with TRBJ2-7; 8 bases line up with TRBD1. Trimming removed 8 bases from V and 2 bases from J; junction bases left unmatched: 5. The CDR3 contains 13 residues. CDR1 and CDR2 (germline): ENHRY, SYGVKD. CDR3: CAIGTGGTYEQYF. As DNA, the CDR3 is TGTGCCATCGGTACAGGGGGGACCTACGAGCAGTACTTC.

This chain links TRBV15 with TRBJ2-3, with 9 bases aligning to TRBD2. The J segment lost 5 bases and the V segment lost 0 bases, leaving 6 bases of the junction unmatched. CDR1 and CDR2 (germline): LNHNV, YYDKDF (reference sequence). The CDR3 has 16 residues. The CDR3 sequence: CATSRDAASGKDTQYF. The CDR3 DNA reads TGTGCCACCAGCAGAGATGCGGCTAGCGGGAAAGATACGCAGTATTTT.

The CDR3 DNA reads as TGTGCCAGCTCACCACCGTCACTAGGCTCGAACACCGGGGAGCTGTTTTTT. Translated, it gives CASSPPSLGSNTGELFF. The chain recombines TRBV18 with TRBJ2-2, with D perhaps matching TRBD2 (5 bases). The germline V gene encodes CDR1 KGHSH and CDR2 LQKENI. This CDR3 region has 17 residues. Deletions cut 0 bases from V and 0 bases from J, with 11 bases between.

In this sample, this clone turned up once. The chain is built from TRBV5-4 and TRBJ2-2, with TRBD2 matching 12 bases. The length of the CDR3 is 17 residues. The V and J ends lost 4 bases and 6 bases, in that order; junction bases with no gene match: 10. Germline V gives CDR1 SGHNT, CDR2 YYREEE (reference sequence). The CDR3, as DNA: TGTGCCAGCAGCCTGGGGTCCCTAGCGGGAGGGCCCGGGGAGCTGTTTTTT. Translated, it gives CASSLGSLAGGPGELFF.

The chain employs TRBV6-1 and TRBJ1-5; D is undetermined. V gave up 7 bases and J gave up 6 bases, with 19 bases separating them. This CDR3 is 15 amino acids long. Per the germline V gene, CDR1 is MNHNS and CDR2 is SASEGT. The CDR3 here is CASILRRDRFQPQHF. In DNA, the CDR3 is TGTGCCAGCATCCTTAGGAGGGATCGGTTTCAGCCCCAGCATTTT.

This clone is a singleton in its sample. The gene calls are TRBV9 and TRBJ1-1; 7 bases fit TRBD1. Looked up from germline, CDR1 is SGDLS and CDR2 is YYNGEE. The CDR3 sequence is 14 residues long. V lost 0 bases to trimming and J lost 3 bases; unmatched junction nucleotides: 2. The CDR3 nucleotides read TGTGCCAGCAGCGTAGGGGACAGACACACTGAAGCTTTCTTT. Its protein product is CASSVGDRHTEAFF.

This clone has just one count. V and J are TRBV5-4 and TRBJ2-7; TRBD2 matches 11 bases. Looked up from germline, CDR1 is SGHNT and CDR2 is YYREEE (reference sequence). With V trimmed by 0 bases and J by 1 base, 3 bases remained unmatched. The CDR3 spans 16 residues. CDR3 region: CASSLAPSGGSYEQYF. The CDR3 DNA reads TGTGCCAGCAGCTTGGCGCCTAGCGGGGGGTCCTACGAGCAGTACTTC.

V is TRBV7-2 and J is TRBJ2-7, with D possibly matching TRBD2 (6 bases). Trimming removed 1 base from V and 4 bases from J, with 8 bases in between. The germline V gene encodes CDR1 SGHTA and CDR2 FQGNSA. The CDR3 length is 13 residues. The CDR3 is CASSLDSGYEQYF. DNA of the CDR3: TGTGCCAGCAGCTTAGATAGCGGATACGAGCAGTACTTC.

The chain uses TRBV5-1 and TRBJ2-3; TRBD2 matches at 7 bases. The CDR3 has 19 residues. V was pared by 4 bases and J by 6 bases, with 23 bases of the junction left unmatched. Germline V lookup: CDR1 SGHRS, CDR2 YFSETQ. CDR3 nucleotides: TGCGCCAGCAGCCTGGAGGGGCTACGGACTAGTCTACTTGCGGATACGCAGTATTTT. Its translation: CASSLEGLRTSLLADTQYF.

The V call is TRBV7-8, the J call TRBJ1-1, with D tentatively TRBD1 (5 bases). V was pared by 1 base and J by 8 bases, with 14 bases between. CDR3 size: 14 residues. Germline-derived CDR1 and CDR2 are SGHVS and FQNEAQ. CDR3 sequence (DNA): TGTGCCAGCAGCTTAGTGCAGGCTCGGGGGGAAGCTTTCTTT. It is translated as CASSLVQARGEAFF.

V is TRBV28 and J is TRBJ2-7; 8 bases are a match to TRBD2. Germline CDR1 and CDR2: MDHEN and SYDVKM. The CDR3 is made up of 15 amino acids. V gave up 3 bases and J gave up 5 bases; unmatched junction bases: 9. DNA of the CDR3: TGTGCCAGCAGTTTCGGGCGGGGGGCCAGGCACGAGCAGTACTTC. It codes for CASSFGRGARHEQYF.

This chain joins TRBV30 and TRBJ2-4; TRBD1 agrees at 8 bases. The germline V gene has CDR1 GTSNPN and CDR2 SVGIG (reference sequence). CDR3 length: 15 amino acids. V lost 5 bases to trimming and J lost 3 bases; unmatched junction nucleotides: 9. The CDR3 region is CAWVDRGLGKNIQYF. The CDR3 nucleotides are TGTGCCTGGGTAGACAGGGGTCTAGGCAAAAACATTCAGTACTTC.

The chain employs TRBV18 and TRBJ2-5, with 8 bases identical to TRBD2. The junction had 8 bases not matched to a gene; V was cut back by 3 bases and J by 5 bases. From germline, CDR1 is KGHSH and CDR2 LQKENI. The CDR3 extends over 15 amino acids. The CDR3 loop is CASSPQAGAGETQYF. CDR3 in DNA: TGTGCCAGCTCACCGCAAGCGGGGGCGGGGGAGACCCAGTACTTC.

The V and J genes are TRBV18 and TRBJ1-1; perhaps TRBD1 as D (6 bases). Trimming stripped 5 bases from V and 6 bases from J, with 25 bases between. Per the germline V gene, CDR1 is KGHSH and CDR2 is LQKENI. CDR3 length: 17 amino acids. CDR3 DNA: TGTGCCAGCTCATCCTCCCGACACAGGGATGACTCATCTGAAGCTTTCTTT. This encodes CASSSSRHRDDSSEAFF.

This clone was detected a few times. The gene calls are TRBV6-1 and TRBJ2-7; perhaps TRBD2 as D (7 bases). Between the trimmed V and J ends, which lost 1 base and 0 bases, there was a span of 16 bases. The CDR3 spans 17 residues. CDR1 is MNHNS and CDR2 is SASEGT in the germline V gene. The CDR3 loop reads CASSEVGGGISSYEQYF. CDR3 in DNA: TGTGCCAGCAGTGAAGTAGGGGGGGGGATTAGCTCCTACGAGCAGTACTTC.

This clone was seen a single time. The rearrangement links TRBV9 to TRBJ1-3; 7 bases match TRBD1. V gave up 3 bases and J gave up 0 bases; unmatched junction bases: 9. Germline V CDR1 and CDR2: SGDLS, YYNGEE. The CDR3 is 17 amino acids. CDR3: CASSATLGQSSGNTIYF. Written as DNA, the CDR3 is TGTGCCAGCAGCGCCACTTTGGGACAGTCCTCTGGAAACACCATATATTTT.

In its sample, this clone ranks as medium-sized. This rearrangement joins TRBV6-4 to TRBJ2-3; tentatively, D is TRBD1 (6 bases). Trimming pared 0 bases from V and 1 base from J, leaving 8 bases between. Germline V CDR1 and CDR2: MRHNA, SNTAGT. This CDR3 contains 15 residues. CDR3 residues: CASSDSPGGTDTQYF. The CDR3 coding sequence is TGTGCCAGCAGTGACTCGCCAGGGGGCACAGATACGCAGTATTTT.

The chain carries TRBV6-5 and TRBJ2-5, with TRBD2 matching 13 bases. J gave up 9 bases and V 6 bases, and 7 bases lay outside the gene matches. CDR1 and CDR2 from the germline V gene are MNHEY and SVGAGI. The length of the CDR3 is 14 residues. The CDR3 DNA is TGTGCCAGCAGGGTGGGACTAGCGGGGTCAGCCCAGTACTTC. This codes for CASRVGLAGSAQYF.

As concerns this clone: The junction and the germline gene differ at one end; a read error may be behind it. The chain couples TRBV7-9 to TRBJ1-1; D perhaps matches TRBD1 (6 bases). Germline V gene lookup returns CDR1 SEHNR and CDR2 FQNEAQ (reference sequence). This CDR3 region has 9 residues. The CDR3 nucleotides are TGTGCCAGCAGCCTAAGACAGGAGTTT. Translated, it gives CASSLRQEF.

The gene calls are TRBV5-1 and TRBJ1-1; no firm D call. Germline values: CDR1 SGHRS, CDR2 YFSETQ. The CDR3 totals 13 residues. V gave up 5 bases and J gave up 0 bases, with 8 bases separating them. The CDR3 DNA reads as TGCGCCAGCAGGATGACTATGAACACTGAAGCTTTCTTT. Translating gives CASRMTMNTEAFF.

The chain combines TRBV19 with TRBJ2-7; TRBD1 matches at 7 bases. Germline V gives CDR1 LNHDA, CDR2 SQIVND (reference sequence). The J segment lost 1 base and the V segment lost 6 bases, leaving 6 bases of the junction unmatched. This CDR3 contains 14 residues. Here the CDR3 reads CASRADRASYEQYF. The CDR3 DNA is TGTGCCAGTAGGGCCGACAGGGCGTCCTACGAGCAGTACTTC.

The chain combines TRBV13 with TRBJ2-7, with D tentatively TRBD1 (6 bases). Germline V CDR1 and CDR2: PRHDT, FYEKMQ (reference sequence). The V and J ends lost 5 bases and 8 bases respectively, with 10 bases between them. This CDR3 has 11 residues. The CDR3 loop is CASSEGQQQYF. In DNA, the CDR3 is TGTGCCAGCAGCGAAGGACAGCAGCAGTACTTC.

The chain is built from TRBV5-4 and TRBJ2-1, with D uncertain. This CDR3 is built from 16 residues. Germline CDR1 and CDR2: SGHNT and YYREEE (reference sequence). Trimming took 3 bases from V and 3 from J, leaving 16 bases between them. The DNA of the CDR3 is TGTGCCAGCAGCTGGCGGTATCTAAGTGACTACAATGAGCAGTTCTTC. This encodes CASSWRYLSDYNEQFF. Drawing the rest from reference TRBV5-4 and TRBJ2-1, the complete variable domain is ETGVTQSPTHLIKTRGQQVTLRCSSQSGHNTVSWYQQALGQGPQFIFQYYREEENGRGNFPPRFSGLQFPNYSSELNVNALELDDSALYLCASSWRYLSDYNEQFFGPGTRLTVL.

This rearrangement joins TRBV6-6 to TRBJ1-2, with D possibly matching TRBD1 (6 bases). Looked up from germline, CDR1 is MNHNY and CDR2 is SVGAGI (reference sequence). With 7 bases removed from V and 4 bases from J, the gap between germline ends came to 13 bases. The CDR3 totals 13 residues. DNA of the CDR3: TGTGCCAGCACCCCCGGGGGGGCCTATGGCTACACCTTC. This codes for CASTPGGAYGYTF.

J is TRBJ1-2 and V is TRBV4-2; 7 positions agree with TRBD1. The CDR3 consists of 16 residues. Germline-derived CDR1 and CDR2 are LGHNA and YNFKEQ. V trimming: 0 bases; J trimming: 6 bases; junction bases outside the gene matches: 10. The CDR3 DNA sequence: TGTGCCAGCAGCCAAGAGACCTGGTCAGGGGGAGATGGCTACACCTTC. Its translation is CASSQETWSGGDGYTF.

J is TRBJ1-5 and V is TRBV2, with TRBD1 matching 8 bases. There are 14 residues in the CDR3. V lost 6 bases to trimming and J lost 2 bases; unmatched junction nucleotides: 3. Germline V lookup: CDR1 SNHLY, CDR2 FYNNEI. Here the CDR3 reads CASRDRAGNQPQHF. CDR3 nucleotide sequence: TGTGCCAGCAGGGACAGGGCCGGCAATCAGCCCCAGCATTTT. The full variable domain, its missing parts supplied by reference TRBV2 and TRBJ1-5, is EPEVTQTPSHQVTQMGQEVILRCVPISNHLYFYWYRQILGQKVEFLVSFYNNEISEKSEIFDDQFSVERPDGSNFTLKIRSTKLEDSAMYFCASRDRAGNQPQHFGDGTRLSIL.

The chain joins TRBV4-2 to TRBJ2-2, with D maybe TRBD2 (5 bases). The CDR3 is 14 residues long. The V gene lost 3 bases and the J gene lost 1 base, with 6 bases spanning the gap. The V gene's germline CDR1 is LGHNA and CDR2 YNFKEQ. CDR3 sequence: CASSQSGNTGELFF. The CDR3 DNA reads TGTGCCAGCAGCCAGAGCGGGAACACCGGGGAGCTGTTTTTT.